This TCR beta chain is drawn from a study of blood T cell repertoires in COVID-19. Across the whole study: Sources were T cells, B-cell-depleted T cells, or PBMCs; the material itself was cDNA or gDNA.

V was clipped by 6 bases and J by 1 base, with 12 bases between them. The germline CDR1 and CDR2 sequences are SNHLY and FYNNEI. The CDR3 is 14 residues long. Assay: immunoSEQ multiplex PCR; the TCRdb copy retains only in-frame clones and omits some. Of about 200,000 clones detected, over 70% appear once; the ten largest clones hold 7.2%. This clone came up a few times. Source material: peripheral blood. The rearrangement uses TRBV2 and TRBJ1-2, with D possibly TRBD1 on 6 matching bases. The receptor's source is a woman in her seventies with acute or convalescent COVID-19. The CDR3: CASRVQGGNYGYTF. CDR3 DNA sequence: TGTGCCAGCAGGGTACAGGGCGGTAACTATGGCTACACCTTC.